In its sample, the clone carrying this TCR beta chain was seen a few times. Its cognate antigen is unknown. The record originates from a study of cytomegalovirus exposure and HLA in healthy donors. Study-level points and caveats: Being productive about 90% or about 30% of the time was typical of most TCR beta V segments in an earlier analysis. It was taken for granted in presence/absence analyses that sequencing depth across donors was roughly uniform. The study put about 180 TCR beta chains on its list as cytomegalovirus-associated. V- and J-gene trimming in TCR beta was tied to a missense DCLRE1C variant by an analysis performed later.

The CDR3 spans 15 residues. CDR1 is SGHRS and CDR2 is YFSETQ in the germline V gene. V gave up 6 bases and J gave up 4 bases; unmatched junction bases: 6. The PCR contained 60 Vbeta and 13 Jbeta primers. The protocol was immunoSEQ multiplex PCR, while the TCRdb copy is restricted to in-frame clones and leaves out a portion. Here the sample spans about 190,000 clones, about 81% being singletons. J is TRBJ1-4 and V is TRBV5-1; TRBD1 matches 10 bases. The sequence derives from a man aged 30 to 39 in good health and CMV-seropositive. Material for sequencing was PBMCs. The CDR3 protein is CASKDRGNDNEKLFF. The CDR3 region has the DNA TGCGCCAGCAAGGACAGGGGGAATGATAATGAAAAACTGTTTTTT. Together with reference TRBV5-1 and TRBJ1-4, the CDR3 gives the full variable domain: KAGVTQTPRYLIKTRGQQVTLSCSPISGHRSVSWYQQTPGQGLQFLFEYFSETQRNKGNFPGRFSGRQFSNSRSEMNVSTLELGDSALYLCASKDRGNDNEKLFFGSGTQLSVL.